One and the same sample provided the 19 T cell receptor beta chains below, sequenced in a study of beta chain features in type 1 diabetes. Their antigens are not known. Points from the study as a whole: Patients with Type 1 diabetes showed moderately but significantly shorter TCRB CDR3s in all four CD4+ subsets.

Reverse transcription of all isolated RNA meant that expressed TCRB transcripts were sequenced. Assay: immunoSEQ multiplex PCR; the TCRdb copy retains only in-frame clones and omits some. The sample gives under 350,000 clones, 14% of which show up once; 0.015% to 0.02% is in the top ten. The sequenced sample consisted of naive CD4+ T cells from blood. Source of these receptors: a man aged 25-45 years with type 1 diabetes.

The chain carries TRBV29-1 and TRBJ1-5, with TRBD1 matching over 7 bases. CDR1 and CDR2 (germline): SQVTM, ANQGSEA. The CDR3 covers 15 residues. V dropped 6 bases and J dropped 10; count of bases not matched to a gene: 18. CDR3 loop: CSVLLGQAVGGPQHF. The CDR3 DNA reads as TGCAGCGTGCTGCTTGGACAGGCGGTAGGAGGTCCCCAGCATTTT.

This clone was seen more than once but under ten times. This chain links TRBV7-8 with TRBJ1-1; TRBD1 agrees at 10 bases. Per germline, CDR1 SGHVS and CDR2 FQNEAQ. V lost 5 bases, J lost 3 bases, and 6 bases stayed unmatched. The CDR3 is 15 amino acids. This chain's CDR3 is CASSEVGQGYTEAFF. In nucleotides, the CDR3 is TGTGCCAGCAGCGAAGTGGGACAGGGGTACACTGAAGCTTTCTTT.

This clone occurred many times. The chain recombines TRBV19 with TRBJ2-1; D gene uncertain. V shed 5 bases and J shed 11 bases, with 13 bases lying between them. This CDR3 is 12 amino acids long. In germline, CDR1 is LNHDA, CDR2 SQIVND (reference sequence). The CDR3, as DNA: TGTGCCAGTAGTCCCGCCAAGAGTAAGCAGTTCTTC. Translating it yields CASSPAKSKQFF.

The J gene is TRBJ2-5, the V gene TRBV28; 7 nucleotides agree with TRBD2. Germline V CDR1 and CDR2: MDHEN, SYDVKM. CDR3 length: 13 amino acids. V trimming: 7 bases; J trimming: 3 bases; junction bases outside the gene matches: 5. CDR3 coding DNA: TGTGCCAGCATTTTTGCGGGAGAAGAGACCCAGTACTTC. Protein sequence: CASIFAGEETQYF. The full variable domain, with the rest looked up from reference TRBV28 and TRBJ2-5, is DVKVTQSSRYLVKRTGEKVFLECVQDMDHENMFWYRQDPGLGLRLIYFSYDVKMKEKGDIPEGYSVSREKKERFSLILESASTNQTSMYLCASIFAGEETQYFGPGTRLLVL.

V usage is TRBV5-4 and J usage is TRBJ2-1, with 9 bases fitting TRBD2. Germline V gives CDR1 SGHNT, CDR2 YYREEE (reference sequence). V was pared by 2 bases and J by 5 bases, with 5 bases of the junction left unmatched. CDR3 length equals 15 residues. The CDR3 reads CASSFISGSNNEQFF. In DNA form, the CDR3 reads TGTGCCAGCAGCTTTATTAGCGGGAGTAACAATGAGCAGTTCTTC.

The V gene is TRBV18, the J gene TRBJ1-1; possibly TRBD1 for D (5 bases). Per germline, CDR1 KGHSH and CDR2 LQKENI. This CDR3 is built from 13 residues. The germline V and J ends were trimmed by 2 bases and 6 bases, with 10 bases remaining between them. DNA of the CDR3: TGTGCCAGCTCACCATCTAGGGACTCTGAAGCTTTCTTT. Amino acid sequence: CASSPSRDSEAFF.

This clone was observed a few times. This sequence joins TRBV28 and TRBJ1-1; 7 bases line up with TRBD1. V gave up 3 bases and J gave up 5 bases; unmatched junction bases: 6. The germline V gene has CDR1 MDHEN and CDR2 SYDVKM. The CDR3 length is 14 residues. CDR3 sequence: CASSFYRGGTEAFF. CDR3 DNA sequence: TGTGCCAGCAGTTTCTACAGGGGTGGTACTGAAGCTTTCTTT.

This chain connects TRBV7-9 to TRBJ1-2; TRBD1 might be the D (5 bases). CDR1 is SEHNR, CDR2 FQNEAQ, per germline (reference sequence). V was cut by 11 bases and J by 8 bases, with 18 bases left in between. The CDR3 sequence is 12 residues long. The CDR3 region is CAVPRSGGGYTF. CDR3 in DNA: TGTGCCGTCCCCCGGTCGGGGGGGGGCTACACCTTC.

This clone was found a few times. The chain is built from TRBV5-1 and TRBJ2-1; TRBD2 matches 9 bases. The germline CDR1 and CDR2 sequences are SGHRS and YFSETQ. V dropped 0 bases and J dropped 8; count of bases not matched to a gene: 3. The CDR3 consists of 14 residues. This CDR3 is CASSLGGRADEQFF. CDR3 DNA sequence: TGCGCCAGCAGCTTGGGCGGGAGGGCCGATGAGCAGTTCTTC.

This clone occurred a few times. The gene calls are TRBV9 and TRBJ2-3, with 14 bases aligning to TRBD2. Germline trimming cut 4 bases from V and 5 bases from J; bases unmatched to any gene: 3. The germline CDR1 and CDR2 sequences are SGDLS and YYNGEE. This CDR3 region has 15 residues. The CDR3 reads CASSSGTSGRDTQYF. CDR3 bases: TGTGCCAGCAGCTCCGGGACTAGCGGGAGAGATACGCAGTATTTT.

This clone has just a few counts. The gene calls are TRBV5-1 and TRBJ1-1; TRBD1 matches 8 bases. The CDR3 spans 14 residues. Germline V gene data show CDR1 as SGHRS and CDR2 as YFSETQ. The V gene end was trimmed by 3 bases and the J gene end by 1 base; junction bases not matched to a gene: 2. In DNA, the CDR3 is TGCGCCAGCAGCTCTGACAGGGGGAACACTGAAGCTTTCTTT. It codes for CASSSDRGNTEAFF.

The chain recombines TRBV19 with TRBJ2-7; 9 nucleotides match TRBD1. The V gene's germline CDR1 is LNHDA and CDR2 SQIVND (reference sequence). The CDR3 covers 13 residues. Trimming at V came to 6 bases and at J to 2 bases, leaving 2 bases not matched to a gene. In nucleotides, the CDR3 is TGTGCCAGTAGGCGACAGGGGGCCTACGAGCAGTACTTC. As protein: CASRRQGAYEQYF. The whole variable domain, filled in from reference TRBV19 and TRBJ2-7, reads DGGITQSPKYLFRKEGQNVTLSCEQNLNHDAMYWYRQDPGQGLRLIYYSQIVNDFQKGDIAEGYSVSREKKESFPLTVTSAQKNPTAFYLCASRRQGAYEQYFGPGTRLTVT.

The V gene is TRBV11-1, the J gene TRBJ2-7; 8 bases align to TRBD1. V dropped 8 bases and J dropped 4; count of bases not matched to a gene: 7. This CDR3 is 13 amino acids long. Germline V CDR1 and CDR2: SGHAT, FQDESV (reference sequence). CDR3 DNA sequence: TGTGCCAGCGGAAGACAGGGGTCATACGAGCAGTACTTC. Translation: CASGRQGSYEQYF.

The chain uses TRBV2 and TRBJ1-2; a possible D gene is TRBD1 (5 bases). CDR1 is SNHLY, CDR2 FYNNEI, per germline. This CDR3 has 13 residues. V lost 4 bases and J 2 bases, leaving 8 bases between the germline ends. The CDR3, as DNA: TGTGCCAGCAGTGGACAGAGCAACTATGGCTACACCTTC. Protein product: CASSGQSNYGYTF.

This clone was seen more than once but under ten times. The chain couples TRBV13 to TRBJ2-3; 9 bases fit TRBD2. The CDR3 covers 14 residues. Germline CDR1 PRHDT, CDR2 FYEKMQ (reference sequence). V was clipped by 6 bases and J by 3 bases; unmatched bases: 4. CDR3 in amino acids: CASSSTSGTDTQYF. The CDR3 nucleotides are TGTGCCAGCAGTTCGACTAGCGGTACAGATACGCAGTATTTT.

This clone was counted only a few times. The CDR3 nucleotides are TGTGCCTGGAGTCCCGACAGGGTCAACGAGCAGTACTTC. This sequence encodes CAWSPDRVNEQYF. The J gene is TRBJ2-7, the V gene TRBV30; the match to TRBD1 covers 7 bases. V was clipped by 2 bases and J by 5 bases; unmatched bases: 6. The CDR3 runs 13 residues. Per the germline V gene, CDR1 is GTSNPN and CDR2 is SVGIG (reference sequence). The full variable domain, with the rest looked up from reference TRBV30 and TRBJ2-7, is SQTIHQWPATLVQPVGSPLSLECTVEGTSNPNLYWYRQAAGRGLQLLFYSVGIGQISSEVPQNLSASRPQDRQFILSSKKLLLSDSGFYLCAWSPDRVNEQYFGPGTRLTVT.

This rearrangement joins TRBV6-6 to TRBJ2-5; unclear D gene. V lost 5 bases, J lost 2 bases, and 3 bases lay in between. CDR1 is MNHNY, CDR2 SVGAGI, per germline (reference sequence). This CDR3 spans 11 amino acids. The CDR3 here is CASSTQETQYF. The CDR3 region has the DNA TGTGCCAGCAGTACTCAAGAGACCCAGTACTTC.

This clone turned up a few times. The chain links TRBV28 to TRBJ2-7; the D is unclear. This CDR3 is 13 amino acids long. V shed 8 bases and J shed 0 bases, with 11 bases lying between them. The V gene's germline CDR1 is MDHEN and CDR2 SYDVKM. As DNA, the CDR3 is TGTGCCAGCCATTCATTGAGCTCCTACGAGCAGTACTTC. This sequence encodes CASHSLSSYEQYF.

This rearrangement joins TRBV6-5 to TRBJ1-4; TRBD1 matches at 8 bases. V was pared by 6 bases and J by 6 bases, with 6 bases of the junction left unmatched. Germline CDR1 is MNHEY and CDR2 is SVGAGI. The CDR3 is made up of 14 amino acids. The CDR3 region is CASSRDRRDEKLFF. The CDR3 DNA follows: TGTGCCAGCAGCCGGGACAGGAGAGATGAAAAACTGTTTTTT.